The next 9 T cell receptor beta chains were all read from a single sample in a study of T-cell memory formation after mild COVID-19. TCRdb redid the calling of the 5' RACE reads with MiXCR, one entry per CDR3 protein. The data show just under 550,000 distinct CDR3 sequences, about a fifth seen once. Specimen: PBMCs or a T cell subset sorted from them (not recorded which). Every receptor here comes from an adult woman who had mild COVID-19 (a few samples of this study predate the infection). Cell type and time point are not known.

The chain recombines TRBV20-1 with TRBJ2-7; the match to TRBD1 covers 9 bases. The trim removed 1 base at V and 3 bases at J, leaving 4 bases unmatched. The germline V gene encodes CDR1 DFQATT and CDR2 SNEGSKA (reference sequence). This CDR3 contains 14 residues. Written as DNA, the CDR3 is TGCAGTGCTAGAGGACAGGGGGTGGGCTACGAGCAGTACTTC. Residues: CSARGQGVGYEQYF.

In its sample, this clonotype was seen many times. The CDR3 here is CASSSGTVQETQYF. CDR3 bases: TGTGCCAGCAGCTCAGGGACAGTTCAAGAGACCCAGTACTTC. V is TRBV5-5 and J is TRBJ2-5; TRBD1 agrees at 7 bases. V shed 3 bases, J shed 2 bases, and the junction held 4 bases outside the gene matches. In germline, CDR1 is SGHKS, CDR2 YYEKEE (reference sequence). This CDR3 has 14 residues.

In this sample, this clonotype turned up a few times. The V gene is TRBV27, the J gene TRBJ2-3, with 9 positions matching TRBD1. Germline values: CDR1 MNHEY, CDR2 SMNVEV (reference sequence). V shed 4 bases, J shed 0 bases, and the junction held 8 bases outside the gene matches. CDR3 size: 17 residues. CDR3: CASSWGNRGRSTDTQYF. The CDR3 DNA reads TGTGCCAGCAGTTGGGGAAACAGGGGGCGGAGCACAGATACGCAGTATTTT.

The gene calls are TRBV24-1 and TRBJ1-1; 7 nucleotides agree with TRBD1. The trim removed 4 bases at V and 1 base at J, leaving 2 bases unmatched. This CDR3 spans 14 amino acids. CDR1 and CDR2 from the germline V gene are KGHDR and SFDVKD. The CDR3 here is CATSDRGSNTEAFF. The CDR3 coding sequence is TGTGCCACCAGTGACAGGGGGTCGAACACTGAAGCTTTCTTT.

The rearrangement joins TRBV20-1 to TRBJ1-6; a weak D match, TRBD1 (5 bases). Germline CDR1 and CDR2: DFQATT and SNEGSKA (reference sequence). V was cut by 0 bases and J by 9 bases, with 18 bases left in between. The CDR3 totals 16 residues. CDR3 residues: CSARDIARAGFSPLHF. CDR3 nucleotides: TGCAGTGCTAGAGATATAGCCAGGGCTGGGTTTTCACCCCTCCACTTT.

The CDR3 region is CASSQVGGLNSPLHF. In DNA, the CDR3 is TGTGCCAGCAGCCAAGTAGGTGGCCTTAATTCACCCCTCCACTTT. The V and J genes are TRBV14 and TRBJ1-6; D is ambiguous. V lost 1 base and J lost 6, with 10 bases in between. The CDR3 sequence is 15 residues long. Looked up from germline, CDR1 is SGHDN and CDR2 is FVKESK. The full variable domain, in which reference TRBV14 and TRBJ1-6 provide the parts outside the CDR3, is EAGVTQFPSHSVIEKGQTVTLRCDPISGHDNLYWYRRVMGKEIKFLLHFVKESKQDESGMPNNRFLAERTGGTYSTLKVQPAELEDSGVYFCASSQVGGLNSPLHFGNGTRLTVT.

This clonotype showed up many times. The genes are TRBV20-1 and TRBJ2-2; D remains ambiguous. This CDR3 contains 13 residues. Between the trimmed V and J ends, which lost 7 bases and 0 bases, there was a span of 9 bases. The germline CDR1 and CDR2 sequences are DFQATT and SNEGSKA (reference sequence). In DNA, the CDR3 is TGCAGTGGCATGGACCCGAACACCGGGGAGCTGTTTTTT. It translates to CSGMDPNTGELFF.

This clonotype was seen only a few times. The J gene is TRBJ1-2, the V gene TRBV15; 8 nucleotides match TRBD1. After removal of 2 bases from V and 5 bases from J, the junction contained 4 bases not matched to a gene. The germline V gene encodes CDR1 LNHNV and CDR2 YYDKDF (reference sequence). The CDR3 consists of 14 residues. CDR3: CATSRLTGAYGYTF. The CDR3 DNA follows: TGTGCCACCAGCAGATTGACAGGGGCTTATGGCTACACCTTC.

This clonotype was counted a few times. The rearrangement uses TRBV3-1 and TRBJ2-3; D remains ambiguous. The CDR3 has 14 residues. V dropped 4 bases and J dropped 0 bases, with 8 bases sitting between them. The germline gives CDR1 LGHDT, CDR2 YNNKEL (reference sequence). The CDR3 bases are TGTGCCAGCAGCCCGATGACTAGCACAGATACGCAGTATTTT. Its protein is CASSPMTSTDTQYF.